This T cell receptor beta chain was documented in a study of graft-versus-host responses after intestinal transplantation. Study in general: Transplants were multivisceral, liver-intestinal, or isolated intestinal. Tacrolimus plus steroids were given to all recipients for 3 to 4 years, preceded by anti-thymocyte globulin induction. General observations from the study: Peak circulating GvH clone levels tracked with early post-transplant HvG declines.

The CDR3 loop spans 14 amino acids. The V gene's germline CDR1 is SGDLS and CDR2 YYNGEE. V shed 8 bases and J shed 7 bases, with 18 bases lying between them. Sequencing used immunoSEQ multiplex PCR; TCRdb keeps in-frame clones, though not all of them. The sample lists 100,000 to 130,000 clones; 87% were seen once. This clone showed up just once. Its specificity is not known. Source: unstimulated CD4+ T cells sorted from spleen or lymph node cells, taken before transplant. The V and J genes are TRBV9 and TRBJ1-4; unclear D gene. This TCR was sampled from a human donor who was the organ donor for an intestinal transplant. Written as DNA, the CDR3 is TGTGCCAGTAGTTTTGGGTCCGAGGGTGAAAAACTGTTTTTT. This gives the protein CASSFGSEGEKLFF.